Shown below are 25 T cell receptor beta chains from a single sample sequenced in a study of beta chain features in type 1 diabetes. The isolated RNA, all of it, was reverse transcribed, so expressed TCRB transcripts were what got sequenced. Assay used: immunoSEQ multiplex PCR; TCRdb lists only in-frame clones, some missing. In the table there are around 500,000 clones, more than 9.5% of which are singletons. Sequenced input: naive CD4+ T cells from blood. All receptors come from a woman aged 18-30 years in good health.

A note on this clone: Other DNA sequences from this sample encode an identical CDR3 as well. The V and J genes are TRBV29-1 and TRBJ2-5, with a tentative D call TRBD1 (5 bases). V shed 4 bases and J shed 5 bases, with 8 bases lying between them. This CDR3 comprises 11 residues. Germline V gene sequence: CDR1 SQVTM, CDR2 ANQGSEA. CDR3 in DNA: TGCAGCGTTGTTAGGGGCGAGACCCAGTACTTC. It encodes CSVVRGETQYF.

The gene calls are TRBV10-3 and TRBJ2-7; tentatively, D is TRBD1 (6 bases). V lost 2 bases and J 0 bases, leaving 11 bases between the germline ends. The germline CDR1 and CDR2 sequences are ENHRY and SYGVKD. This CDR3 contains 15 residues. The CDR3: CAISEGTSTSYEQYF. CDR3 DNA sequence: TGTGCCATCAGTGAGGGGACAAGCACCTCCTACGAGCAGTACTTC.

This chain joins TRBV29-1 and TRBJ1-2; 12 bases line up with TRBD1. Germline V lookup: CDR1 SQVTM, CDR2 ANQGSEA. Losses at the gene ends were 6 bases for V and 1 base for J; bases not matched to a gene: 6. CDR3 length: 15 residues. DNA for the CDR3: TGCAGCGTCCCGGGACAGGGGGCCATTAACTATGGCTACACCTTC. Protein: CSVPGQGAINYGYTF.

The CDR3 bases are TGCGCCAGCAGCCAAGGTTTGCGGACTAGCGGGAGGTACGAGCAGTACTTC. This sequence encodes CASSQGLRTSGRYEQYF. V and J are TRBV4-3 and TRBJ2-7; the match to TRBD2 covers 14 bases. The germline gives CDR1 LGHNA, CDR2 YSLEER. The CDR3 consists of 17 residues. V was pared by 1 base and J by 4 bases, with 6 bases of the junction left unmatched.

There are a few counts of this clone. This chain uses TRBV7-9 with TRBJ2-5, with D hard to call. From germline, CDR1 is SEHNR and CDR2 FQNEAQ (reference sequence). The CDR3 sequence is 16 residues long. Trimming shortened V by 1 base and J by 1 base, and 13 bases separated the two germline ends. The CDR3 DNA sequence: TGTGCCAGCAGCTTAGGTAGTTTCAGTGTCCAAGAGACCCAGTACTTC. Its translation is CASSLGSFSVQETQYF.

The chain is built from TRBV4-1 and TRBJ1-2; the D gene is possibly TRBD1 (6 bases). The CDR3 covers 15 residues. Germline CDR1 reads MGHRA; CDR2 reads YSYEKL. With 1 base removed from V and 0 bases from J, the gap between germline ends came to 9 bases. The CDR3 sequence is CASSQGDTANYGYTF. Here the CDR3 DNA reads TGCGCCAGCAGCCAAGGGGACACCGCTAACTATGGCTACACCTTC.

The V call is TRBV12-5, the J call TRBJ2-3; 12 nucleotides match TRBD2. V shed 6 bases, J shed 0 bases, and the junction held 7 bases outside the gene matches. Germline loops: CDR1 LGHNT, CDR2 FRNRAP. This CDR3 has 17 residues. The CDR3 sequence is CASGLGGTSGSTDTQYF. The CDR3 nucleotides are TGTGCTAGTGGCCTCGGAGGGACTAGCGGGAGCACAGATACGCAGTATTTT.

CDR3 residues: CASSQYDRGRPGELFF. The CDR3 DNA follows: TGCGCCAGCAGTCAATATGACAGGGGACGTCCCGGGGAGCTGTTTTTT. The chain couples TRBV23-1 to TRBJ2-2; 8 nucleotides agree with TRBD1. TRBV23-1 is an ORF; its function is uncertain. The CDR3 is made up of 16 amino acids. The V segment lost 1 base and the J segment 6 bases; nucleotides outside the gene matches: 7.

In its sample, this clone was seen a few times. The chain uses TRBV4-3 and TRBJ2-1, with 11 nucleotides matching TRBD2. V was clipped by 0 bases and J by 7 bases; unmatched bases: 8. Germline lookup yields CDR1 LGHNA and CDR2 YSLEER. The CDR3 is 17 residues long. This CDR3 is CASSQDSSGGPWNEQFF. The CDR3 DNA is TGCGCCAGCAGCCAAGATTCTAGCGGGGGGCCCTGGAATGAGCAGTTCTTC.

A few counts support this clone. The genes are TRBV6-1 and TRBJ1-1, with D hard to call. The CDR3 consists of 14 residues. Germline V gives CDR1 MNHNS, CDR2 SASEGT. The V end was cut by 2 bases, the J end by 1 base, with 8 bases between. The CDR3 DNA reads TGTGCCAGCAGTGAACACTTAGCGAACACTGAAGCTTTCTTT. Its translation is CASSEHLANTEAFF.

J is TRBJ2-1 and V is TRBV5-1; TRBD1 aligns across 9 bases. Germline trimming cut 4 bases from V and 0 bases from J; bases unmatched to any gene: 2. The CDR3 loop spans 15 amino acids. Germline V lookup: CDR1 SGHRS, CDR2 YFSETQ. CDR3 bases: TGCGCCAGCAGCCCGGGACAGGGCTCCTACAATGAGCAGTTCTTC. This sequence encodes CASSPGQGSYNEQFF.

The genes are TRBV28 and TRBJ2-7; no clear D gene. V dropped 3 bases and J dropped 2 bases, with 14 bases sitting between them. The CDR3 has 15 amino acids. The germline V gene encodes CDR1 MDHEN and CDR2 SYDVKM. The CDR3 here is CASSLADPIAYEQYF. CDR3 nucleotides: TGTGCCAGCAGTTTGGCAGACCCTATCGCCTACGAGCAGTACTTC.

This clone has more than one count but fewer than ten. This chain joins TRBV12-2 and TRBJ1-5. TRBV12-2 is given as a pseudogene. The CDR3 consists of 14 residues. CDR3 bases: TGTGCACACCCACGGGAGAGCAGCAATCAGCCCCAGCATTTT. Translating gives CAHPRESSNQPQHF.

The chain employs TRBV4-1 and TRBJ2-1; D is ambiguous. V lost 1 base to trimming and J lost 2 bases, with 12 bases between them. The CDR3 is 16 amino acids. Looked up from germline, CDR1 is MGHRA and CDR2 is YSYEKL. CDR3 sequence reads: CASSQGPWTTYNEQFF. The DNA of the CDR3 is TGCGCCAGCAGCCAAGGCCCCTGGACGACCTACAATGAGCAGTTCTTC.

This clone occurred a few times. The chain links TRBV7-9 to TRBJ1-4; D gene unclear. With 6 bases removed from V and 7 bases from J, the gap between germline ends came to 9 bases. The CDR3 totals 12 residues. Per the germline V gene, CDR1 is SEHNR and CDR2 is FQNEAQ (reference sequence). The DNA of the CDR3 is TGTGCCAGCAGTCCCGGCCTTGAAAAACTGTTTTTT. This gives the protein CASSPGLEKLFF.

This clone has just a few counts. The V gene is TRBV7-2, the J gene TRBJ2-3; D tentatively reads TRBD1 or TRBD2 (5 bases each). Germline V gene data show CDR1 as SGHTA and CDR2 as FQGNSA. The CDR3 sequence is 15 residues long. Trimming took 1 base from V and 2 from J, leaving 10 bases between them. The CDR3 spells CASSLVGRYTDTQYF. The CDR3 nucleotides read TGTGCCAGCAGCTTAGTGGGACGGTACACAGATACGCAGTATTTT.

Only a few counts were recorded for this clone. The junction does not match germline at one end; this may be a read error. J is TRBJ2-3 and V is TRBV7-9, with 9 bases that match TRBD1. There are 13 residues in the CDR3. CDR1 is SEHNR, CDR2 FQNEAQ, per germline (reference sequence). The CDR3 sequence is CASSLAQGTGKNF. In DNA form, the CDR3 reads TGTGCCAGCAGCTTAGCCCAGGGGACAGGGAAGAATTTT.

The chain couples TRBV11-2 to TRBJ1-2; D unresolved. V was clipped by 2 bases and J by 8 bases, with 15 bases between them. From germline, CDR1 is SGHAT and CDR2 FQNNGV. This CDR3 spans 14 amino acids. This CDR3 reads CASSLRARGSGYTF. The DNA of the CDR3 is TGTGCCAGCAGCTTAAGGGCCCGAGGGTCCGGCTACACCTTC.

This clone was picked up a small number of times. The CDR3 nucleotides are TGTGCCAGCAGCCCTTTCCCGGGCTCAAAAGAGACCCAGTACTTC. Translated, it gives CASSPFPGSKETQYF. The genes are TRBV9 and TRBJ2-5; no clear D. Trimming removed 4 bases at V and 3 bases at J, with 16 bases between. The CDR3 sequence is 15 residues long. Germline-derived CDR1 and CDR2 are SGDLS and YYNGEE.

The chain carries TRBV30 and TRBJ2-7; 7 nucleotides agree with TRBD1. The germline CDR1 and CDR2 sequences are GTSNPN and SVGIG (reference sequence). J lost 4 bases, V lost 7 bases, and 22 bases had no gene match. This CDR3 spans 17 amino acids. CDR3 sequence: CASTKTGEYRLLYEQYF. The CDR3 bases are TGTGCCTCAACCAAAACAGGGGAATATCGACTTTTGTACGAGCAGTACTTC. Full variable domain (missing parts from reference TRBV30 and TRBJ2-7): SQTIHQWPATLVQPVGSPLSLECTVEGTSNPNLYWYRQAAGRGLQLLFYSVGIGQISSEVPQNLSASRPQDRQFILSSKKLLLSDSGFYLCASTKTGEYRLLYEQYFGPGTRLTVT.

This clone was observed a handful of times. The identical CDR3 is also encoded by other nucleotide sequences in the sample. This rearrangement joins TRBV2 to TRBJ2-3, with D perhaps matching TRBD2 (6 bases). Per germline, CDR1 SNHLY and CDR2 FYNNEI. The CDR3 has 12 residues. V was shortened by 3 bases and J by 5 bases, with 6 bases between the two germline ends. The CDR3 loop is CASSEGGDTQYF. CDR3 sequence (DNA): TGTGCCAGCAGTGAGGGGGGAGATACGCAGTATTTT.

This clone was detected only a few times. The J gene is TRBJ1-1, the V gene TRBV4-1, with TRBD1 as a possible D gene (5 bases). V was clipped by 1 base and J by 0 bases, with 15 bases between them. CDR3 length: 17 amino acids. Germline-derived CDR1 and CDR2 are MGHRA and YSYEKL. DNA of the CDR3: TGCGCCAGCAGCCAAGCAACTGGGGGTGACTTGAACACTGAAGCTTTCTTT. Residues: CASSQATGGDLNTEAFF.

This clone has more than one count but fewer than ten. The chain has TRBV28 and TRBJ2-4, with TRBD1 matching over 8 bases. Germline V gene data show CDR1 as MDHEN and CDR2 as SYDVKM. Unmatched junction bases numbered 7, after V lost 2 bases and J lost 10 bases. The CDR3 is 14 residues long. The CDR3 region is CASSLVGQGFIQYF. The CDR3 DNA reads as TGTGCCAGCAGTTTAGTAGGACAGGGTTTTATTCAGTACTTC.

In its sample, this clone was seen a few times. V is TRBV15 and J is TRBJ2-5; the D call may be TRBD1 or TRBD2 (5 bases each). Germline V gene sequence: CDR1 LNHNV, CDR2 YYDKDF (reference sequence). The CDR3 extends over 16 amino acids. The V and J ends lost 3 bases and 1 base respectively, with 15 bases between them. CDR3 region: CATSSRYGTTQETQYF. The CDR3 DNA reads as TGTGCCACCAGCAGTAGATACGGGACCACCCAAGAGACCCAGTACTTC.

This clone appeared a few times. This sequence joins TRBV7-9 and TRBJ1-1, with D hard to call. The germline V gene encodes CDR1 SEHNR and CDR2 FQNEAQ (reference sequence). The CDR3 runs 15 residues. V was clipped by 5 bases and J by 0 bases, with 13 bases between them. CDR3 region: CASSPGRRVNTEAFF. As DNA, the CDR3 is TGTGCCAGCAGCCCTGGGCGGCGAGTGAACACTGAAGCTTTCTTT.